The 2 T cell receptor beta chains listed next were all sequenced from one sample in a study of T cells of healthy individuals. TCRdb used MiXCR to reprocess the 5' RACE reads, holding one entry per CDR3 protein. The data show tens of thousands of distinct CDR3 sequences, with roughly 4.3% seen just once and about 8.9% held by the top ten. All receptors derive from a human donor in good health.

The chain uses TRBV18 and TRBJ2-3, with a weak D call TRBD2 (5 bases). This CDR3 is 14 amino acids long. Looked up from germline, CDR1 is KGHSH and CDR2 is LQKENI. The V and J ends lost 2 bases and 4 bases respectively, with 10 bases between them. CDR3 sequence reads: CASSPTGCADTQYF. The CDR3 DNA reads TGTGCCAGCTCACCAACGGGATGTGCAGATACGCAGTATTTT.

In this sample, this clonotype turned up a few times. V gene TRBV7-8 combines with J gene TRBJ1-5; a weak D match, TRBD1 (5 bases). From germline, CDR1 is SGHVS and CDR2 FQNEAQ. The CDR3 runs 17 residues. The ends were cut back, 2 bases at V and 2 bases at J, with 16 bases in the middle. CDR3 in DNA: TGTGCCAGCAGCTTATGGGACGAGGGGCTACGCAATCAGCCCCAGCATTTT. Translated, it gives CASSLWDEGLRNQPQHF.